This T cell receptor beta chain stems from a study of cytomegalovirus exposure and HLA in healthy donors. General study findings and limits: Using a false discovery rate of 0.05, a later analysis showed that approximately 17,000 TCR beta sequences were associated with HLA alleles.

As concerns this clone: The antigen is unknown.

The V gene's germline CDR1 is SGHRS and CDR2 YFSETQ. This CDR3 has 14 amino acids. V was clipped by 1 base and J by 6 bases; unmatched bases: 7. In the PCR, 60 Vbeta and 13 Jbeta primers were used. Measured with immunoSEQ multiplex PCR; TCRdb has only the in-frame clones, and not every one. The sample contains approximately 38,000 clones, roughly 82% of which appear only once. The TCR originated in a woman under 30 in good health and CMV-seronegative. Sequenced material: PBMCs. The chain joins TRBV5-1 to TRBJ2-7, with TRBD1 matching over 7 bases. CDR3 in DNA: TGCGCCAGCAGCTTGAAGGGGGCGCTTGGCGAGCAGTACTTC. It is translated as CASSLKGALGEQYF.